The 29 T cell receptor beta chains below come from one sample, sequenced in a study of blood T cell repertoires in COVID-19 (TCRdb year 2020). The receptor library was made with the immunoSEQ multiplex PCR assay. Sourced from immuneACCESS, this table was stored by TCRdb with only in-frame sequences that have V and J called. A share of the clones is absent; for the studies checked, an unresolved V gene accounts for under half, and the remainder has no known explanation. Across this sample there are around 170,000 clones, with roughly 80% seen only once. Together, the top ten hold roughly 6.6% of the sample. Sequenced input: peripheral blood. These receptors all stem from a woman aged 40 to 49 with acute or convalescent COVID-19.

The J gene is TRBJ1-2, the V gene TRBV5-6; 7 positions agree with TRBD1. Looked up from germline, CDR1 is SGHDT and CDR2 is YYEEEE. Losses at the gene ends were 0 bases for V and 2 bases for J; bases not matched to a gene: 1. The CDR3 totals 14 residues. CDR3 nucleotide sequence: TGTGCCAGCAGCTTGGGACAGGGAAACTATGGCTACACCTTC. It specifies CASSLGQGNYGYTF.

The chain couples TRBV4-1 to TRBJ1-2; 7 bases align to TRBD1. CDR1 MGHRA and CDR2 YSYEKL come from the germline V gene. Trimming at V came to 0 bases and at J to 4 bases, leaving 23 bases not matched to a gene. The CDR3 has 21 residues. The CDR3 loop reads CASSQDAGSSLRLQGSYGYTF. Written as DNA, the CDR3 is TGCGCCAGCAGCCAAGACGCTGGATCATCGTTGAGGCTACAGGGGTCCTATGGCTACACCTTC.

The chain uses TRBV27 and TRBJ2-7; 15 bases are shared with TRBD2. Germline CDR1 reads MNHEY; CDR2 reads SMNVEV (reference sequence). Unmatched junction bases numbered 8, after V lost 3 bases and J lost 2 bases. CDR3 length: 18 amino acids. The CDR3 DNA reads TGTGCCAGCAGTTTGTTGGGACTAGCGGGAGGTTACCCCTACGAGCAGTACTTC. It encodes CASSLLGLAGGYPYEQYF.

The chain recombines TRBV27 with TRBJ2-1; tentative D call: TRBD2 (6 bases). The CDR3 loop spans 15 amino acids. The germline gives CDR1 MNHEY, CDR2 SMNVEV (reference sequence). V was pared by 6 bases and J by 2 bases, with 14 bases between. The CDR3 spells CASSSWGGAYNEQFF. CDR3 bases: TGTGCCAGCAGCTCTTGGGGCGGGGCCTACAATGAGCAGTTCTTC.

This clone showed up just a few times. The V call is TRBV11-1, the J call TRBJ2-3; D is undetermined. CDR1 is SGHAT, CDR2 FQDESV, per germline (reference sequence). The V and J ends lost 5 bases and 6 bases respectively, with 9 bases between them. The length of the CDR3 is 12 residues. Written as DNA, the CDR3 is TGTGCCAGCAGCCCACAATTCGATACGCAGTATTTT. Encoded protein: CASSPQFDTQYF. Complete variable domain (other parts from reference TRBV11-1 and TRBJ2-3): EAEVAQSPRYKITEKSQAVAFWCDPISGHATLYWYRQILGQGPELLVQFQDESVVDDSQLPKDRFSAERLKGVDSTLKIQPAELGDSAMYLCASSPQFDTQYFGPGTRLTVL.

This chain links TRBV10-3 with TRBJ1-6, with a weak D call TRBD1 (6 bases). Germline-derived CDR1 and CDR2 are ENHRY and SYGVKD. Trimming took 6 bases from V and 10 from J, leaving 16 bases between them. The CDR3 contains 14 residues. CDR3 sequence (DNA): TGTGCCATCAGCTCCGGGACACTTAGCTCACCCCTCCACTTT. Residues: CAISSGTLSSPLHF.

The chain links TRBV7-2 to TRBJ1-5; D gene unclear. Trimming removed 1 base at V and 3 bases at J, with 7 bases between. Germline V gene lookup returns CDR1 SGHTA and CDR2 FQGNSA. The CDR3 is 14 amino acids. The CDR3 loop reads CASSLGLTNQPQHF. The CDR3 DNA reads as TGTGCCAGCAGCTTAGGACTGACCAATCAGCCCCAGCATTTT.

The chain combines TRBV9 with TRBJ2-3, with 7 bases aligning to TRBD2. Germline assignment: CDR1 SGDLS and CDR2 YYNGEE. V shed 7 bases and J 1 base; nucleotides not matched to a gene: 3. The CDR3 spans 13 residues. As DNA, the CDR3 is TGTGCCAGCGGGAGGGGTGGCACAGATACGCAGTATTTT. It codes for CASGRGGTDTQYF.

This chain links TRBV7-3 with TRBJ2-1, with TRBD2 identical over 7 bases. Germline assignment: CDR1 SGHTA and CDR2 FQGTGA. Germline trimming cut 2 bases from V and 2 bases from J; bases unmatched to any gene: 3. CDR3 length: 15 residues. Here the CDR3 reads CASSLGAGAYNEQFF. The CDR3 bases are TGTGCCAGCAGCTTAGGGGCGGGGGCCTACAATGAGCAGTTCTTC. Complete variable domain (other parts from reference TRBV7-3 and TRBJ2-1): GAGVSQTPSNKVTEKGKYVELRCDPISGHTALYWYRQSLGQGPEFLIYFQGTGAADDSGLPNDRFFAVRPEGSVSTLKIQRTERGDSAVYLCASSLGAGAYNEQFFGPGTRLTVL.

This rearrangement joins TRBV5-5 to TRBJ1-1; D not resolved. The CDR3 is 14 residues long. The germline CDR1 and CDR2 sequences are SGHKS and YYEKEE (reference sequence). The V end lost 1 base, the J end lost 5 bases, and 12 bases lay between the germline ends. The chain's CDR3 is CASSLWGGGTEAFF. The DNA of the CDR3 is TGTGCCAGCAGCTTGTGGGGAGGAGGGACTGAAGCTTTCTTT.

This chain links TRBV29-1 with TRBJ2-3; weak D call: TRBD1 (6 bases). CDR3 length equals 12 residues. Germline CDR1 is SQVTM and CDR2 is ANQGSEA. V lost 4 bases and J lost 3, with 8 bases in between. The CDR3 here is CSVVRGTDTQYF. DNA for the CDR3: TGCAGCGTTGTCAGGGGAACAGATACGCAGTATTTT.

The chain employs TRBV9 and TRBJ1-3; D gene unclear. Germline values: CDR1 SGDLS, CDR2 YYNGEE. V lost 0 bases, J lost 4 bases, and 26 bases lay in between. The CDR3 runs to 20 residues. The CDR3 sequence: CASSVATGRVRSRLGNTIYF. The CDR3 bases are TGTGCCAGCAGCGTAGCTACGGGGAGGGTCCGATCACGTTTAGGAAACACCATATATTTT. Together with reference TRBV9 and TRBJ1-3, the CDR3 gives the full variable domain: DSGVTQTPKHLITATGQRVTLRCSPRSGDLSVYWYQQSLDQGLQFLIQYYNGEERAKGNILERFSAQQFPDLHSELNLSSLELGDSALYFCASSVATGRVRSRLGNTIYFGEGSWLTVV.

This clone was observed a handful of times. The chain joins TRBV11-2 to TRBJ1-1, with TRBD1 matching 7 bases. Germline CDR1 reads SGHAT; CDR2 reads FQNNGV. After removal of 4 bases from V and 2 bases from J, the junction contained 16 bases not matched to a gene. The CDR3 contains 18 residues. The CDR3 reads CASSSHRGPSSTNTEAFF. The CDR3 coding sequence is TGTGCCAGCAGCTCCCACAGGGGCCCCTCTTCCACCAACACTGAAGCTTTCTTT.

On this clone itself: The junction departs from germline at one end; a sequencing error may be responsible. This rearrangement joins TRBV18 to TRBJ1-3; possibly TRBD1 for D (5 bases). CDR1 KGHSH and CDR2 LQKENI come from the germline V gene. There are 14 residues in the CDR3. CDR3 DNA: TGTGCCGGCTCTCTGTCGGGGGAAGGAAACACCATATATTTT. Its translation is CAGSLSGEGNTIYF.

This chain connects TRBV28 to TRBJ2-7, with a weak D call TRBD2 (6 bases). Trimming took 2 bases from V and 2 from J, leaving 13 bases between them. The CDR3 length is 15 residues. Germline CDR1 MDHEN, CDR2 SYDVKM. CDR3 in DNA: TGTGCCAGCAGTTTAAGGGGACTTCAGGCCTACGAGCAGTACTTC. Protein sequence: CASSLRGLQAYEQYF.

This clone was counted between two and nine times. Other nucleotide sequences in the sample specify the same CDR3. This sequence joins TRBV7-2 and TRBJ1-1; D may be TRBD1 (6 bases). The CDR3 covers 17 residues. Trimming took 6 bases from V and 5 from J, leaving 25 bases between them. CDR1 and CDR2 from the germline V gene are SGHTA and FQGNSA. The CDR3 protein is CASRPQGLGRFNTEAFF. CDR3 sequence (DNA): TGTGCCAGCAGACCCCAGGGGTTAGGTCGGTTTAATACTGAAGCTTTCTTT.

Turning to this clone: Other DNA variants within this sample encode the same CDR3. The chain couples TRBV7-2 to TRBJ2-3; D gene uncertain. Germline CDR1 is SGHTA and CDR2 is FQGNSA. V was shortened by 3 bases and J by 6 bases, with 7 bases between the two germline ends. This CDR3 region has 12 residues. CDR3: CASSFLRDTQYF. The DNA of the CDR3 is TGTGCCAGCAGCTTTCTACGGGATACGCAGTATTTT.

The rearrangement links TRBV2 to TRBJ1-1, with D perhaps TRBD1 (5 bases). Germline V gene data show CDR1 as SNHLY and CDR2 as FYNNEI. The CDR3 totals 13 residues. Trimming took off 5 bases at V and 8 bases at J, with 15 bases between the two ends. The CDR3 reads CASSREVQAEAFF. In DNA, the CDR3 is TGTGCCAGCAGTCGCGAGGTACAGGCCGAAGCTTTCTTT.

V and J are TRBV18 and TRBJ1-1; D is unresolved. Germline V CDR1 and CDR2: KGHSH, LQKENI. The CDR3 spans 15 residues. V lost 3 bases and J lost 1, with 12 bases in between. This chain's CDR3 is CASSPGIAGNTEAFF. The CDR3 DNA sequence: TGTGCCAGCTCACCCGGGATTGCCGGGAACACTGAAGCTTTCTTT.

The chain carries TRBV5-4 and TRBJ2-2; D perhaps matches TRBD1 (5 bases). Germline CDR1 is SGHNT and CDR2 is YYREEE (reference sequence). The CDR3 consists of 14 residues. Trimming cost V 1 base and J 1 base, with 5 bases left between them. The CDR3 region is CASSLQGNTGELFF. CDR3 bases: TGTGCCAGCAGCTTGCAGGGGAACACCGGGGAGCTGTTTTTT.

The gene calls are TRBV28 and TRBJ2-5, with TRBD1 identical over 10 bases. This CDR3 is 16 amino acids long. Germline CDR1 MDHEN, CDR2 SYDVKM. The J segment lost 1 base and the V segment lost 4 bases, leaving 6 bases of the junction unmatched. The CDR3 DNA sequence: TGTGCCAGCAGTTCGACCGGGACAGGGGCCCAAGAGACCCAGTACTTC. This sequence encodes CASSSTGTGAQETQYF.

This chain joins TRBV7-2 and TRBJ2-7; 8 bases line up with TRBD1. V lost 4 bases, J lost 6 bases, and 8 bases stayed unmatched. This CDR3 has 14 amino acids. Germline V gene data show CDR1 as SGHTA and CDR2 as FQGNSA. The CDR3 coding sequence is TGTGCCAGCAGCTCGGACAGGGTGGTAGGCGAGCAGTACTTC. It encodes CASSSDRVVGEQYF.

The chain employs TRBV5-1 and TRBJ1-6, with unresolved D. The CDR3 is 16 amino acids. Germline values: CDR1 SGHRS, CDR2 YFSETQ. The V end was cut by 2 bases, the J end by 5 bases, with 14 bases between. DNA of the CDR3: TGCGCCAGCAGCTTTACGCGGGGATCGGATAATTCACCCCTCCACTTT. Translating gives CASSFTRGSDNSPLHF.

The V gene is TRBV7-6, the J gene TRBJ1-5, with 11 positions matching TRBD1. CDR3 length equals 16 residues. Germline V gene data show CDR1 as SGHVS and CDR2 as FNYEAQ. Germline trimming cut 4 bases from V and 6 bases from J; bases unmatched to any gene: 8. CDR3 coding DNA: TGTGCCAGCAGCTCATGGGGACAGGGGGTTGGTCAGCCCCAGCATTTT. This encodes CASSSWGQGVGQPQHF.

V is TRBV10-3 and J is TRBJ1-4, with 10 bases lining up with TRBD1. In germline, CDR1 is ENHRY, CDR2 SYGVKD. J gave up 10 bases and V 3 bases, and 11 bases lay outside the gene matches. The CDR3 spans 16 residues. The CDR3 DNA reads TGTGCCATCAGTGACCACGACAGGGGGCCGTTCGGAAAACTGTTTTTT. It codes for CAISDHDRGPFGKLFF.

The rearrangement uses TRBV19 and TRBJ2-5; TRBD1 matches 11 bases. Germline-derived CDR1 and CDR2 are LNHDA and SQIVND (reference sequence). Trimming cost V 5 bases and J 6 bases; bases outside gene matches: 11. The CDR3 has 16 residues. CDR3 residues: CASSVDGTGGRQTQYF. For the CDR3, the DNA is TGTGCCAGTAGTGTCGATGGGACAGGGGGTAGGCAGACCCAGTACTTC.

A single count supports this clone. The chain recombines TRBV29-1 with TRBJ1-2; tentative D call: TRBD1 (6 bases). CDR1 is SQVTM and CDR2 is ANQGSEA in the germline V gene. There are 12 residues in the CDR3. V lost 7 bases and J lost 8, with 17 bases in between. CDR3 region: CSAGPTGRGYTF. DNA of the CDR3: TGCAGCGCCGGACCGACAGGCAGGGGCTACACCTTC.

The chain carries TRBV5-1 and TRBJ1-5; D perhaps matches TRBD1 (6 bases). The germline V gene encodes CDR1 SGHRS and CDR2 YFSETQ. This CDR3 is 15 amino acids long. The germline V and J ends were trimmed by 0 bases and 1 base, with 8 bases remaining between them. Written as DNA, the CDR3 is TGCGCCAGCAGCTTGGATGGACAGAGCAATCAGCCCCAGCATTTT. Protein product: CASSLDGQSNQPQHF.

This clone occurred once. The V call is TRBV6-2 or TRBV6-3, the J call TRBJ2-7; TRBD2 matches 13 bases. CDR3 length: 16 residues. From germline, CDR1 is MNHEY and CDR2 SVGEGT. The junction had 8 bases not matched to a gene; V was cut back by 6 bases and J by 3 bases. The CDR3 loop reads CASSPTGTSGIYEQYF. The CDR3 DNA reads TGTGCCAGCAGCCCTACCGGGACTAGCGGGATCTACGAGCAGTACTTC.